This T cell receptor (beta chain) was identified during a study of T cells in Graves' hyperthyroidism and ophthalmopathy. Study findings and constraints: Blood also carried most thyroid clonotypes expanded above 0.001.

The V gene's germline CDR1 is SEHNR and CDR2 FQNEAQ (reference sequence). This CDR3 is 14 amino acids long. The germline V and J ends were trimmed by 4 bases and 3 bases, with 13 bases remaining between them. Amplification yielded TCR beta CDR3 regions, with RNA transcripts as the source. HTBI primers were the set used in a first-round RT-PCR of the TCR CDR3. Each CDR3 protein gets one entry after TCRdb re-called the multiplex PCR reads with MiXCR. The top ten clones hold about 8.4% of a sample with 700,000 or so distinct CDR3 sequences, approximately 16% of them seen once. In its sample, this clonotype was seen a few times. Antigen specificity is unknown.

The source material was blood. The V call is TRBV7-9, the J call TRBJ2-7; unclear D gene. The sequence derives from a man younger than 30 with Graves' hyperthyroidism. This CDR3 is CASSSNIGDYEQYF. The CDR3 DNA follows: TGTGCCAGCAGCTCCAACATAGGAGACTACGAGCAGTACTTC. Full variable domain (rest looked up from reference TRBV7-9 and TRBJ2-7): DTGVSQNPRHKITKRGQNVTFRCDPISEHNRLYWYRQTLGQGPEFLTYFQNEAQLEKSRLLSDRFSAERPKGSFSTLEIQRTEQGDSAMYLCASSSNIGDYEQYFGPGTRLTVT.